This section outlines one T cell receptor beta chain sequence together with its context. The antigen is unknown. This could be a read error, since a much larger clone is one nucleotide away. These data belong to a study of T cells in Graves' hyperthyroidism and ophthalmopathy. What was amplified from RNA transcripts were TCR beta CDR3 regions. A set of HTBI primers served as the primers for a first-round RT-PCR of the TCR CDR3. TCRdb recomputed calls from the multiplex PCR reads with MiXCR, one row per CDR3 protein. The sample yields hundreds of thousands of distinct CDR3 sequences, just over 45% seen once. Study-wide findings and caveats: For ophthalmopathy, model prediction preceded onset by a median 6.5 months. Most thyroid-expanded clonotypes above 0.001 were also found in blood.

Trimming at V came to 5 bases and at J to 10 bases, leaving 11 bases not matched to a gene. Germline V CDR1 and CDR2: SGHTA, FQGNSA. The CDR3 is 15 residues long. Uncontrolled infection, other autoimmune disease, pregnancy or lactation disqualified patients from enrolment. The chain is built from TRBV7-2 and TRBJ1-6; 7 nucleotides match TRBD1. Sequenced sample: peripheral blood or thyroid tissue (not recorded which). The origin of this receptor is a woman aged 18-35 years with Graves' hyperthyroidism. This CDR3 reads CASSTGAGFRSPLHF. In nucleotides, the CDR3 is TGTGCCAGCAGCACAGGGGCTGGTTTTCGGTCACCCCTCCACTTT.